This paragraph covers one TCR beta chain sequence. Its matching antigen is unknown. Cells sorted by CD45RO/CCR7/CD25/CD127/CD95/CD27 comprised CD4+ naive, central memory, regulatory and stem cell-like memory cells. TCRB transcripts that were expressed got sequenced, as all of the isolated RNA had been reverse transcribed. Assay used: immunoSEQ multiplex PCR; TCRdb lists only in-frame clones, some missing. This sample has about 120,000 clones, with about a sixth found just once. This record comes from a study of beta chain features in type 1 diabetes. Study-level findings and limits: Cells that show high TCR expression could be over-represented by cDNA sequencing. Any HLA effect on TCRB rearrangement was left unresolved by small sub-analyses. Naive, central memory and Treg TCRB repertoires appeared more alike in patients than in healthy donors. Moderate yet significant TCRB CDR3 shortening was seen in Type 1 diabetes patients in all four CD4+ subsets.

What was sequenced was central memory CD4+ T cells from blood. This TCR came from a man younger than 40 with type 1 diabetes.

As DNA, the CDR3 is TGTGCCAGCAGCCTATGGACTAGCGGGGGAGCCGAGCAGTACTTC. This gives the protein CASSLWTSGGAEQYF. The chain carries TRBV7-2 and TRBJ2-7; the match to TRBD2 covers 13 bases. CDR3 size: 15 residues. The V and J ends lost 5 bases and 6 bases, in that order; junction bases with no gene match: 7. Germline CDR1 and CDR2: SGHTA and FQGNSA.